This TCR beta chain was retrieved from a study of blood T cells in healthy people across ages. General study results and limits: No conclusive comparison of naive versus antigen-experienced cells was possible with unsorted PBMCs.

Ranging in age from about 6 to 95, the donors were healthy Caucasian individuals from Russia. A second PCR, run for roughly 7 to 12 cycles, used a sample-barcoded 5' primer plus a J-beta primer mix. Through a template-switch adaptor with 12 random nucleotides, each cDNA molecule received a tag. Via MiXCR, TCRdb re-called the 5' RACE reads, giving one row per CDR3 protein. Altogether about 700,000 distinct CDR3 sequences are present, around 32% being singletons, with the ten largest covering 15%. On this clonotype itself: Its specificity is unknown. Compared with germline, one end of the junction differs, possibly owing to a read error.

This CDR3 is 15 amino acids long. Per germline, CDR1 SGDLS and CDR2 YYNGEE. The chain recombines TRBV9 with TRBJ2-2, with D uncertain. The sequencing sample was made of blood. The sequence was obtained from a woman older than 75 in good health. CDR3 amino acids: CASRSGPANAGELFF. CDR3 in DNA: TGTGCCAGCAGATCCGGGCCCGCGAACGCCGGGGAGCTGTTTTTT.